The text below deals with one T cell receptor (beta chain). The antigen is not known. The sample originates from a study of OX40 agonist ivuxolimab in advanced cancers. Study-level background: Patients receiving dose escalation had hepatocellular carcinoma, melanoma, renal cell or head and neck cancer. Study-level points and caveats: Some patients who did not respond also had low normalized T-cell clonal expansion.

The repertoire was sequenced with immunoSEQ multiplex PCR; TCRdb's copy has only in-frame clones and lacks some. The table records about 45,000 clones, approximately 84% of them present only once. CDR3 length equals 13 residues. Between the trimmed V and J ends, which lost 6 bases and 3 bases, there was a span of 9 bases. CDR1 MNHNS and CDR2 SASEGT come from the germline V gene. The TCR comes from an adult with an advanced solid tumor such as melanoma, head and neck, liver or kidney cancer. The chain has TRBV6-1 and TRBJ2-1; no firm D call. The source was CD4+ or CD8+ T cells sorted from blood, collected in a trial of the OX40 agonist ivuxolimab. CDR3 in DNA: TGTGCCAGCAGACCTGACGGCTACAATGAGCAGTTCTTC. Its translation: CASRPDGYNEQFF.